The 10 T cell receptor beta chains reported below all come from one sample, sequenced in a study of T cell responses to AZD1222 COVID-19 vaccine. Method: immunoSEQ multiplex PCR; TCRdb's copy keeps in-frame clones and lacks some. The sample shows about 140,000 clones, approximately 90% of them seen only once. Sequences were derived from peripheral blood, sampled on day 0 of AZD1222 vaccination. All receptors derive from an adult in good health.

In its sample, this clone was seen once. The chain has TRBV19 and TRBJ2-1, with D possibly being TRBD1 (5 bases). CDR1 LNHDA and CDR2 SQIVND come from the germline V gene (reference sequence). With 7 bases removed from V and 8 bases from J, the gap between germline ends came to 24 bases. The CDR3 consists of 16 residues. Here the CDR3 DNA reads TGTGCCAGTAAAGGGGAAGGCCCACTTTTGTACGATGAGCAGTTCTTC. It codes for CASKGEGPLLYDEQFF.

The V gene is TRBV28, the J gene TRBJ2-7; TRBD2 matches 7 bases. Germline V lookup: CDR1 MDHEN, CDR2 SYDVKM. This CDR3 is 14 amino acids long. The trim removed 8 bases at V and 7 bases at J, leaving 14 bases unmatched. This CDR3 is CASRPSQLAMEQYF. In DNA, the CDR3 is TGTGCCAGCCGGCCATCTCAACTAGCGATGGAGCAGTACTTC.

The chain combines TRBV4-1 with TRBJ2-2; D is perhaps TRBD2 (6 bases). From germline, CDR1 is MGHRA and CDR2 YSYEKL. The CDR3 extends over 17 amino acids. V lost 1 base and J lost 4, with 16 bases in between. This CDR3 reads CASSQAAPGEFTGELFF. The CDR3, as DNA: TGCGCCAGCAGCCAAGCAGCCCCGGGGGAATTCACCGGGGAGCTGTTTTTT.

The genes are TRBV19 and TRBJ1-3, with D possibly being TRBD1 (5 bases). V was cut by 7 bases and J by 5 bases, with 15 bases left in between. CDR1 and CDR2 from the germline V gene are LNHDA and SQIVND (reference sequence). The CDR3 totals 14 residues. This CDR3 reads CASTVSRGRNTIYF. DNA of the CDR3: TGTGCCAGTACGGTCAGTCGGGGGAGAAACACCATATATTTT.

The V and J genes are TRBV6-2 or TRBV6-3 and TRBJ1-2; no clear D. V was pared by 4 bases and J by 1 base, with 28 bases between. CDR1 is MNHEY and CDR2 is SVGEGT in the germline V gene. This CDR3 spans 20 amino acids. The DNA of the CDR3 is TGTGCCAGCAGTTTACGGTACGGAGAATTCACTACTCGGGATAACTATGGCTACACCTTC. This encodes CASSLRYGEFTTRDNYGYTF.

The V and J genes are TRBV6-5 and TRBJ1-2, with 7 bases that match TRBD1. CDR3 size: 14 residues. V lost 10 bases and J lost 4; bases outside the gene matches: 12. CDR1 and CDR2 (germline): MNHEY, SVGAGI. The CDR3 coding sequence is TGTGCCATCTCGCGGAGGGGGCGCGGCTATGGCTACACCTTC. Translation gives CAISRRGRGYGYTF.

The J gene is TRBJ2-3, the V gene TRBV5-5; TRBD2 matches at 10 bases. Germline CDR1 SGHKS, CDR2 YYEKEE (reference sequence). This CDR3 region has 15 residues. J gave up 3 bases and V 1 base, and 2 bases lay outside the gene matches. The CDR3: CASSLTSGVTDTQYF. Here the CDR3 DNA reads TGTGCCAGCAGCTTGACTAGCGGGGTAACAGATACGCAGTATTTT.

The gene calls are TRBV6-1 and TRBJ1-1; 8 bases fit TRBD1. Germline loops: CDR1 MNHNS, CDR2 SASEGT. V shed 3 bases and J 1 base; nucleotides not matched to a gene: 1. The CDR3 loop spans 14 amino acids. The CDR3 loop reads CASSEGQENTEAFF. CDR3 DNA: TGTGCCAGCAGTGAGGGACAGGAGAACACTGAAGCTTTCTTT.

The chain is built from TRBV7-3 and TRBJ2-2; the match to TRBD2 covers 8 bases. The CDR3 is made up of 16 amino acids. CDR1 and CDR2 (germline): SGHTA, FQGTGA. V lost 3 bases and J lost 5; bases outside the gene matches: 8. CDR3 bases: TGTGCCAGCAGCTTCCCACCGGGAGGGGGAACCGGGGAGCTGTTTTTT. Translated: CASSFPPGGGTGELFF.

The chain recombines TRBV4-1 with TRBJ1-6; maybe TRBD1 (5 bases). Germline CDR1 is MGHRA and CDR2 is YSYEKL. V gave up 0 bases and J gave up 0 bases, with 9 bases separating them. The CDR3 contains 17 residues. The CDR3 DNA reads as TGCGCCAGCAGCCAAGAGGGGCAGAGCTCCTATAATTCACCCCTCCACTTT. Protein product: CASSQEGQSSYNSPLHF.